The 26 T cell receptor beta chains presented below share a single source sample, sequenced in a study of shared clonotypes between healthy human individuals (dated by TCRdb to 2020 to 2021). The library was built by means of the immunoSEQ multiplex PCR assay. TCRdb took over this immuneACCESS table, retaining in-frame rearrangements with V and J assigned. Such tables are incomplete; in checked studies, under half of the missing clones stem from an unresolved V gene, and the remainder is unexplained. This sample lists 1,400,000 or so clones; 98% were detected once. 0.36% of the sample lies in the top ten. Sequenced sample: naive CD4+ T cells sorted from blood. The sample's cell subset or site label is to be understood as: CD45RA+ positively selected. The source is a man aged 30 to 45 in good health.

V usage is TRBV7-7 and J usage is TRBJ2-1, with 10 bases fitting TRBD2. The ends lost 4 bases at V and 4 bases at J; junction bases unmatched: 4. CDR3 length: 15 residues. Germline CDR1 SSHAT, CDR2 FNYEAQ (reference sequence). CDR3 in amino acids: CASSSLAGGYNEQFF. CDR3 DNA sequence: TGTGCCAGCAGCTCTTTAGCGGGAGGTTACAATGAGCAGTTCTTC.

The chain couples TRBV9 to TRBJ2-2, with unresolved D. CDR1 and CDR2 from the germline V gene are SGDLS and YYNGEE. The germline V and J ends were trimmed by 3 bases and 7 bases, with 13 bases remaining between them. There are 14 residues in the CDR3. The CDR3 DNA follows: TGTGCCAGCAGCGCAAGTAGTAGATTCGGGGAGCTGTTTTTT. Amino acid sequence: CASSASSRFGELFF.

The count of this clone is one. The DNA for the CDR3 is TGTGCCAGCAGCTTAGCTCCCCCCCGGGGGTCAGAGACCCAGTACTTC. Translating gives CASSLAPPRGSETQYF. V gene TRBV7-6 combines with J gene TRBJ2-5, with TRBD2 as a possible D gene (6 bases). In germline, CDR1 is SGHVS, CDR2 FNYEAQ. The V and J ends lost 0 bases and 4 bases respectively, with 15 bases between them. The CDR3 contains 16 residues.

V and J are TRBV18 and TRBJ1-2, with D possibly matching TRBD1 (5 bases). The germline V gene has CDR1 KGHSH and CDR2 LQKENI. There are 15 residues in the CDR3. Deletions cut 5 bases from V and 1 base from J, with 14 bases between. The CDR3 here is CASSKRDGFNYGYTF. In DNA form, the CDR3 reads TGTGCCAGCTCAAAACGGGACGGATTTAACTATGGCTACACCTTC.

Details on this clone: This specimen includes other DNA sequences encoding the same CDR3. This chain uses TRBV5-1 with TRBJ2-5, with TRBD2 matching 11 bases. Germline V gene sequence: CDR1 SGHRS, CDR2 YFSETQ. This CDR3 has 14 amino acids. The V gene end was trimmed by 0 bases and the J gene end by 5 bases; junction bases not matched to a gene: 0. CDR3 sequence reads: CASSLASGGETQYF. In nucleotides, the CDR3 is TGCGCCAGCAGCTTGGCTAGCGGGGGGGAGACCCAGTACTTC.

The chain carries TRBV28 and TRBJ2-1; 7 bases line up with TRBD2. The V and J ends lost 4 bases and 0 bases, in that order; junction bases with no gene match: 3. Looked up from germline, CDR1 is MDHEN and CDR2 is SYDVKM. The CDR3 loop spans 15 amino acids. Written as DNA, the CDR3 is TGTGCCAGCAGTTCGGGCGGGAGCTCCTACAATGAGCAGTTCTTC. This gives the protein CASSSGGSSYNEQFF.

The rearrangement links TRBV2 to TRBJ2-5, with D tentatively TRBD2 (5 bases). V lost 6 bases and J lost 2, with 7 bases in between. This CDR3 contains 12 residues. Germline CDR1 reads SNHLY; CDR2 reads FYNNEI. CDR3 in amino acids: CASRRGQETQYF. The CDR3, as DNA: TGTGCCAGCAGAAGAGGGCAAGAGACCCAGTACTTC.

The V and J genes are TRBV6-1 and TRBJ2-7, with TRBD1 identical over 11 bases. Germline values: CDR1 MNHNS, CDR2 SASEGT. V lost 5 bases, J lost 4 bases, and 4 bases stayed unmatched. CDR3 length: 14 amino acids. The CDR3, as DNA: TGTGCCAGCAGTAGGACAGGGGGCTATTACGAGCAGTACTTC. Its translation: CASSRTGGYYEQYF.

This clone was recorded once. The V gene is TRBV9, the J gene TRBJ2-3; 8 bases are a match to TRBD2. This CDR3 region has 18 residues. Germline loops: CDR1 SGDLS, CDR2 YYNGEE. With V trimmed by 1 base and J by 1 base, 11 bases remained unmatched. The CDR3 here is CASSVQRERGWGTDTQYF. The CDR3 DNA reads TGTGCCAGCAGCGTACAGCGGGAGAGGGGGTGGGGCACAGATACGCAGTATTTT.

This sequence joins TRBV7-9 and TRBJ2-1; D is ambiguous. Trimming removed 2 bases at V and 11 bases at J, with 10 bases between. Germline V CDR1 and CDR2: SEHNR, FQNEAQ (reference sequence). This CDR3 is 12 amino acids long. CDR3 sequence reads: CASSLSTVKQFF. The CDR3 nucleotides read TGTGCCAGCAGCTTATCGACCGTAAAGCAGTTCTTC. Supplemented by reference TRBV7-9 and TRBJ2-1, the full variable domain reads DTGVSQNPRHKITKRGQNVTFRCDPISEHNRLYWYRQTLGQGPEFLTYFQNEAQLEKSRLLSDRFSAERPKGSFSTLEIQRTEQGDSAMYLCASSLSTVKQFFGPGTRLTVL.

The chain is built from TRBV19 and TRBJ2-7; 8 nucleotides line up with TRBD2. This CDR3 spans 15 amino acids. Unmatched junction bases numbered 9, after V lost 7 bases and J lost 1 base. Germline assignment: CDR1 LNHDA and CDR2 SQIVND (reference sequence). The CDR3 sequence is CASTRGLGSSYEQYF. The DNA for the CDR3 is TGTGCCAGTACCAGGGGACTAGGAAGTTCCTACGAGCAGTACTTC.

V usage is TRBV18 and J usage is TRBJ2-5; no definite D call. This CDR3 is 15 amino acids long. Trimming pared 0 bases from V and 1 base from J, leaving 9 bases between. CDR1 KGHSH and CDR2 LQKENI come from the germline V gene. This chain's CDR3 is CASSPPASVQETQYF. The CDR3 DNA sequence: TGTGCCAGCTCACCACCGGCTTCGGTCCAAGAGACCCAGTACTTC.

The chain has TRBV4-1 and TRBJ2-1; perhaps TRBD1 as D (5 bases). The germline V and J ends were trimmed by 1 base and 8 bases, with 15 bases remaining between them. Germline CDR1 reads MGHRA; CDR2 reads YSYEKL. The CDR3 runs 15 residues. CDR3 sequence: CASSQGPTEIDEQFF. The CDR3 DNA reads TGCGCCAGCAGCCAAGGCCCGACAGAAATCGATGAGCAGTTCTTC.

The V gene is TRBV6-5, the J gene TRBJ2-1, with no clear D. CDR1 and CDR2 (germline): MNHEY, SVGAGI. The CDR3 consists of 15 residues. V lost 6 bases, J lost 4 bases, and 16 bases lay in between. The CDR3 DNA reads as TGTGCCAGCAGCTCCCCGGGTGAAAGTTACAATGAGCAGTTCTTC. Translation: CASSSPGESYNEQFF.

The chain is built from TRBV19 and TRBJ2-7; TRBD1 is a possible D gene (6 bases). CDR1 LNHDA and CDR2 SQIVND come from the germline V gene (reference sequence). V lost 6 bases, J lost 6 bases, and 18 bases lay in between. This CDR3 has 14 amino acids. The CDR3 DNA sequence: TGTGCCAGTAGGGGGAGTCAGGGGTTCGCCGAGCAGTACTTC. It encodes CASRGSQGFAEQYF.

The chain has TRBV30 and TRBJ1-4; weak D call: TRBD1 (6 bases). This CDR3 has 15 residues. V dropped 3 bases and J dropped 8 bases, with 19 bases sitting between them. The germline gives CDR1 GTSNPN, CDR2 SVGIG (reference sequence). The DNA of the CDR3 is TGTGCCTGGAGCCAGAAAGGCAGGGGACGAGAAAAACTGTTTTTT. Translated: CAWSQKGRGREKLFF.

The V and J genes are TRBV27 and TRBJ2-3; maybe TRBD2 (6 bases). The CDR3 is made up of 14 amino acids. Germline values: CDR1 MNHEY, CDR2 SMNVEV (reference sequence). V was shortened by 5 bases and J by 4 bases, with 13 bases between the two germline ends. The CDR3 DNA is TGTGCCAGCAGTCCCCGGGACTTTGCAGATACGCAGTATTTT. Translation: CASSPRDFADTQYF.

The genes are TRBV10-2 and TRBJ2-7, with a possible D match to TRBD2 (6 bases). CDR1 WSHSY and CDR2 SAAADI come from the germline V gene. Between the trimmed V and J ends, which lost 10 bases and 4 bases, there was a span of 17 bases. The CDR3 is 13 amino acids. The DNA for the CDR3 is TGCGCCACCAAAGCCGGGAGCGCGTACGAGCAGTACTTC. Residues: CATKAGSAYEQYF.

The chain recombines TRBV5-5 with TRBJ2-2, with D possibly TRBD1 on 6 matching bases. Germline CDR1 and CDR2: SGHKS and YYEKEE (reference sequence). The V gene lost 5 bases and the J gene lost 0 bases, with 11 bases spanning the gap. The CDR3 is 15 amino acids. CDR3 bases: TGTGCCAGCAGTTTAACAGGGACGAACACCGGGGAGCTGTTTTTT. It is translated as CASSLTGTNTGELFF.

This clone was seen just once. The chain uses TRBV16 and TRBJ1-1; unclear D gene. Germline assignment: CDR1 KGHSY and CDR2 FQNENV. V was shortened by 1 base and J by 13 bases, with 7 bases between the two germline ends. There are 10 residues in the CDR3. The DNA of the CDR3 is TGTGCCAGCAGCCAATATATGAATTTCTTT. Protein sequence: CASSQYMNFF.

Concerning this clone itself: Within the sample, other DNA sequences also encode this same CDR3. The chain recombines TRBV7-9 with TRBJ2-2; no firm D call. V shed 1 base and J shed 1 base, with 4 bases lying between them. Per the germline V gene, CDR1 is SEHNR and CDR2 is FQNEAQ (reference sequence). The CDR3 spans 14 residues. The CDR3 loop reads CASSLGRNTGELFF. In DNA, the CDR3 is TGTGCCAGCAGCTTAGGACGGAACACCGGGGAGCTGTTTTTT.

V is TRBV4-2 and J is TRBJ1-1; D uncertain. Trimming removed 4 bases at V and 2 bases at J, with 14 bases between. The germline CDR1 and CDR2 sequences are LGHNA and YNFKEQ. The CDR3 has 15 residues. The CDR3: CASSPHLSRNTEAFF. Here the CDR3 DNA reads TGTGCCAGCAGCCCCCACCTCTCACGAAACACTGAAGCTTTCTTT.

V and J are TRBV15 and TRBJ2-7, with TRBD2 matching over 8 bases. With 3 bases clipped from V and 0 bases from J, the junction kept 7 bases outside the gene matches. Germline V lookup: CDR1 LNHNV, CDR2 YYDKDF (reference sequence). The CDR3 has 16 residues. This chain's CDR3 is CATSRGSGGSSYEQYF. The CDR3 DNA reads TGTGCCACCAGCAGGGGCTCGGGAGGGAGCTCCTACGAGCAGTACTTC.

CDR3 loop: CASSETRGYGYTF. The CDR3 DNA sequence: TGTGCCAGCAGTGAAACTCGAGGCTATGGCTACACCTTC. J is TRBJ1-2 and V is TRBV2, with D uncertain. V gave up 2 bases and J gave up 4 bases, with 8 bases separating them. The CDR3 is made up of 13 amino acids. From germline, CDR1 is SNHLY and CDR2 FYNNEI.

This clone has a handful of counts. The sample has other DNA sequences that encode this CDR3 too. The chain employs TRBV5-1 and TRBJ1-2; a weak D match, TRBD1 (5 bases). This CDR3 spans 13 amino acids. CDR1 is SGHRS, CDR2 YFSETQ, per germline. V was shortened by 0 bases and J by 8 bases, with 11 bases between the two germline ends. CDR3 region: CASSLAQGGGYTF. The CDR3 bases are TGCGCCAGCAGCTTGGCGCAGGGCGGAGGCTACACCTTC.

This clone showed up just once. The gene calls are TRBV7-2 and TRBJ2-7; TRBD1 matches at 7 bases. This CDR3 region has 19 residues. Trimming removed 4 bases from V and 0 bases from J; junction bases left unmatched: 18. CDR1 is SGHTA, CDR2 FQGNSA, per germline. The CDR3 DNA reads as TGTGCCAGCAGCTCCAGAACGGGTGGTCGTACAGGGGTCTCCTACGAGCAGTACTTC. Translated: CASSSRTGGRTGVSYEQYF.